Below are 8 T cell receptor beta chains sequenced from a single sample in a study of blood T cell repertoires in COVID-19. Method: immunoSEQ multiplex PCR; TCRdb's copy keeps in-frame clones and lacks some. The table includes approximately 97,000 clones, roughly 90% detected once. Source material: peripheral blood. These receptors were collected from a woman aged 80 or over with acute or convalescent COVID-19.

CDR3 sequence: CASRVTGRKAYEQYF. DNA of the CDR3: TGTGCCAGCAGGGTGACAGGGCGGAAGGCCTACGAGCAGTACTTC. The rearrangement joins TRBV6-5 to TRBJ2-7; TRBD1 aligns across 7 bases. The trim removed 6 bases at V and 2 bases at J, leaving 10 bases unmatched. Germline CDR1 MNHEY, CDR2 SVGAGI. The CDR3 spans 15 residues.

The CDR3 sequence is CASSPGQGLVSYEQYF. The CDR3 region has the DNA TGTGCCAGCTCACCTGGACAGGGTTTAGTATCCTACGAGCAGTACTTC. V is TRBV18 and J is TRBJ2-7; 8 bases align to TRBD1. The V segment lost 3 bases and the J segment 1 base; nucleotides outside the gene matches: 8. From germline, CDR1 is KGHSH and CDR2 LQKENI. This CDR3 contains 16 residues.

The V gene is TRBV10-1, the J gene TRBJ2-2; TRBD2 might be the D (5 bases). CDR1 is WNHNN, CDR2 SYGVQD, per germline (reference sequence). This CDR3 contains 14 residues. Trimming shortened V by 0 bases and J by 6 bases, and 8 bases separated the two germline ends. The CDR3 region is CASSESGSSGELFF. DNA for the CDR3: TGCGCCAGCAGTGAGTCAGGGAGCTCCGGGGAGCTGTTTTTT.

This chain uses TRBV18 with TRBJ1-2; 12 nucleotides align to TRBD1. V lost 5 bases, J lost 5 bases, and 15 bases stayed unmatched. CDR1 KGHSH and CDR2 LQKENI come from the germline V gene. The length of the CDR3 is 18 residues. For the CDR3, the DNA is TGTGCCAGCTCAGCCAAAGGAGGGACAGGGGGCGCGTGGTATGGCTACACCTTC. It yields the protein CASSAKGGTGGAWYGYTF.

This clone was seen a single time. This chain links TRBV12-3 or TRBV12-4 with TRBJ2-5; D is perhaps TRBD1 (5 bases). V was cut by 4 bases and J by 2 bases, with 8 bases left in between. This CDR3 comprises 13 residues. CDR3 DNA: TGTGCCAGCAGTTCAGGGCTACAAGAGACCCAGTACTTC. Translation: CASSSGLQETQYF.

V and J are TRBV11-2 and TRBJ2-5; D is unclear. This CDR3 spans 14 amino acids. The germline gives CDR1 SGHAT, CDR2 FQNNGV. The V end lost 0 bases, the J end lost 3 bases, and 8 bases lay between the germline ends. The CDR3 DNA reads TGTGCCAGCAGCTTAGAATACAGAGAAGAGACCCAGTACTTC. This sequence encodes CASSLEYREETQYF.

The chain recombines TRBV5-4 with TRBJ2-3; a weak D match, TRBD2 (7 bases). The length of the CDR3 is 13 residues. The V end was cut by 1 base, the J end by 11 bases, with 14 bases between. Germline assignment: CDR1 SGHNT and CDR2 YYREEE (reference sequence). CDR3 in DNA: TGTGCCAGCAGCTTGAGGGGGGGCCGGGTGCAGTATTTT. Translation gives CASSLRGGRVQYF.

The chain joins TRBV5-4 to TRBJ1-1; maybe TRBD1 (5 bases). V was pared by 4 bases and J by 1 base, with 14 bases between. Germline V CDR1 and CDR2: SGHNT, YYREEE (reference sequence). The CDR3 spans 15 residues. This chain's CDR3 is CASSPPGPGNTEAFF. Written as DNA, the CDR3 is TGTGCCAGCAGCCCCCCAGGGCCCGGGAACACTGAAGCTTTCTTT. Based on the CDR3 plus reference TRBV5-4 and TRBJ1-1, the full variable domain is ETGVTQSPTHLIKTRGQQVTLRCSSQSGHNTVSWYQQALGQGPQFIFQYYREEENGRGNFPPRFSGLQFPNYSSELNVNALELDDSALYLCASSPPGPGNTEAFFGQGTRLTVV.